These 25 T cell receptor beta chains were all obtained from the same sample, sequenced in a study of radiotherapy plus CTLA-4 blockade in lung cancer. The assay was immunoSEQ multiplex PCR, and TCRdb's table has in-frame clones only and misses some. Of 15,000 to 20,000 clones listed, roughly 88% are singletons. The source material was peripheral blood, sampled from a patient treated with radiotherapy plus ipilimumab. The source of these receptors is a human donor with non-small cell lung cancer whose response to radiotherapy plus ipilimumab could not be evaluated.

The chain couples TRBV2 to TRBJ2-5, with TRBD1 matching over 10 bases. CDR1 and CDR2 from the germline V gene are SNHLY and FYNNEI. The CDR3 is 13 residues long. The V and J ends lost 6 bases and 3 bases, in that order; junction bases with no gene match: 1. The CDR3 spells CASRGTGEETQYF. The CDR3 nucleotides are TGTGCCAGCAGAGGGACAGGGGAAGAGACCCAGTACTTC.

In this sample, this clone turned up once. The chain joins TRBV11-2 to TRBJ1-1; TRBD1 agrees at 7 bases. The length of the CDR3 is 15 residues. Germline lookup yields CDR1 SGHAT and CDR2 FQNNGV. V shed 5 bases and J 0 bases; nucleotides not matched to a gene: 6. Written as DNA, the CDR3 is TGTGCCAGCAGCACAGGGGACGGAATGAACACTGAAGCTTTCTTT. This encodes CASSTGDGMNTEAFF.

This clone showed up just a few times. The rearrangement links TRBV6-1 to TRBJ1-5; D not certain. V was pared by 10 bases and J by 5 bases, with 15 bases between. This CDR3 spans 13 amino acids. Looked up from germline, CDR1 is MNHNS and CDR2 is SASEGT. The CDR3 sequence is CATDQQKYQPQHF. Here the CDR3 DNA reads TGTGCCACCGATCAACAGAAGTATCAGCCCCAGCATTTT.

This clone was detected only a few times. The chain couples TRBV10-3 to TRBJ2-7; D gene uncertain. Germline loops: CDR1 ENHRY, CDR2 SYGVKD. There are 13 residues in the CDR3. The V and J ends lost 9 bases and 3 bases respectively, with 15 bases between them. The CDR3 DNA reads as TGTGCCATTCGAGACACCTTATTCTACGAGCAGTACTTC. This gives the protein CAIRDTLFYEQYF.

To note about this clone: One end of the junction varies from germline; a read error may be responsible. V gene TRBV28 combines with J gene TRBJ1-2; TRBD1 matches 7 bases. The germline gives CDR1 MDHEN, CDR2 SYDVKM. The CDR3 runs to 13 residues. For the CDR3, the DNA is TGTGCCGGCAGTCAAGACAGGGACTATGGCTACACCTTC. Translating gives CAGSQDRDYGYTF.

The J gene is TRBJ2-2, the V gene TRBV27; 7 nucleotides align to TRBD2. This CDR3 has 15 residues. Germline V gives CDR1 MNHEY, CDR2 SMNVEV (reference sequence). J gave up 6 bases and V 8 bases, and 12 bases lay outside the gene matches. This CDR3 is CASAFSRAGAGELFF. For the CDR3, the DNA is TGTGCCAGCGCCTTTTCGCGGGCGGGGGCCGGGGAGCTGTTTTTT.

The rearrangement joins TRBV6-5 to TRBJ2-1; 9 nucleotides align to TRBD2. The CDR3 loop spans 14 amino acids. V shed 10 bases, J shed 7 bases, and the junction held 11 bases outside the gene matches. Germline V gives CDR1 MNHEY, CDR2 SVGAGI. CDR3 amino acids: CATSWASGTNEQFF. The CDR3 DNA is TGTGCCACCTCGTGGGCTAGCGGGACTAATGAGCAGTTCTTC.

The rearrangement joins TRBV7-2 to TRBJ2-7; maybe TRBD2 (5 bases). Germline V gene sequence: CDR1 SGHTA, CDR2 FQGNSA. The CDR3 runs to 14 residues. Trimming shortened V by 3 bases and J by 3 bases, and 12 bases separated the two germline ends. Here the CDR3 reads CASSFGGGYYEQYF. The CDR3 coding sequence is TGTGCCAGCAGCTTCGGAGGCGGTTACTACGAGCAGTACTTC.

This clone was seen a single time. This chain joins TRBV5-1 and TRBJ1-1, with 8 positions matching TRBD1. V shed 5 bases, J shed 4 bases, and the junction held 7 bases outside the gene matches. Germline values: CDR1 SGHRS, CDR2 YFSETQ. The CDR3 extends over 14 amino acids. The CDR3 DNA is TGCGCCAGCAGTTATACAGGGGGAGTCACTGAAGCTTTCTTT. Translation: CASSYTGGVTEAFF.

The rearrangement links TRBV29-1 to TRBJ2-7; D may be TRBD2 (7 bases). The CDR3 consists of 13 residues. Trimming left V 7 bases short and J 0 bases short, with 13 bases between. Looked up from germline, CDR1 is SQVTM and CDR2 is ANQGSEA. CDR3 loop: CSASGGPSYEQYF. As DNA, the CDR3 is TGCAGCGCTTCGGGGGGCCCCTCCTACGAGCAGTACTTC.

A single count supports this clone. The chain has TRBV5-1 and TRBJ2-1; 14 positions match TRBD2. Unmatched junction bases numbered 17, after V lost 3 bases and J lost 0 bases. Looked up from germline, CDR1 is SGHRS and CDR2 is YFSETQ. This CDR3 spans 22 amino acids. CDR3 bases: TGCGCCAGCAGCTCCACAGGGGGCTCTCGGACTAGCGGGAGGAGCTCCTACAATGAGCAGTTCTTC. It yields the protein CASSSTGGSRTSGRSSYNEQFF.

The chain carries TRBV5-6 and TRBJ1-5; tentative D call: TRBD1 (5 bases). CDR3 size: 14 residues. Per germline, CDR1 SGHDT and CDR2 YYEEEE. The V end was cut by 1 base, the J end by 4 bases, with 9 bases between. The CDR3 sequence: CASSLRGINQPQHF. The CDR3 DNA sequence: TGTGCCAGCAGCTTGCGGGGGATTAATCAGCCCCAGCATTTT.

The chain uses TRBV5-1 and TRBJ2-1, with 8 bases aligning to TRBD2. Trimming took 6 bases from V and 4 from J; bases not matched to a gene: 9. There are 15 residues in the CDR3. Germline CDR1 SGHRS, CDR2 YFSETQ. CDR3 sequence reads: CASISGSSSYNEQFF. DNA of the CDR3: TGCGCCAGCATCAGCGGGAGTAGTAGTTACAATGAGCAGTTCTTC.

The chain joins TRBV9 to TRBJ2-7, with a possible D match to TRBD1 (5 bases). The V gene's germline CDR1 is SGDLS and CDR2 YYNGEE. Trimming took off 4 bases at V and 0 bases at J, with 20 bases between the two ends. The CDR3 is made up of 17 amino acids. The CDR3 region is CASSHPKDIHSSYEQYF. The CDR3 DNA sequence: TGTGCCAGCAGCCACCCTAAGGACATACATTCCTCCTACGAGCAGTACTTC.

The gene calls are TRBV13 and TRBJ2-7; weak D call: TRBD1 (5 bases). Germline CDR1 and CDR2: PRHDT and FYEKMQ (reference sequence). The length of the CDR3 is 14 residues. The V gene lost 3 bases and the J gene lost 7 bases, with 16 bases spanning the gap. The CDR3 sequence: CASSLNRWMGEQYF. The CDR3 nucleotides read TGTGCCAGCAGCTTGAACAGGTGGATGGGTGAGCAGTACTTC. The complete variable domain, with remaining parts taken from reference TRBV13 and TRBJ2-7, reads AAGVIQSPRHLIKEKRETATLKCYPIPRHDTVYWYQQGPGQDPQFLISFYEKMQSDKGSIPDRFSAQQFSDYHSELNMSSLELGDSALYFCASSLNRWMGEQYFGPGTRLTVT.

This chain uses TRBV7-8 with TRBJ1-4; no clear D. CDR3 length: 15 residues. V was clipped by 4 bases and J by 8 bases, with 17 bases between them. Looked up from germline, CDR1 is SGHVS and CDR2 is FQNEAQ. The CDR3 nucleotides read TGTGCCAGCAGCTCCCGACCCGGGAAAGAAGAAAAACTGTTTTTT. Its translation: CASSSRPGKEEKLFF.

The chain links TRBV7-3 to TRBJ2-1; D is unclear. The CDR3 has 13 amino acids. Germline CDR1 SGHTA, CDR2 FQGTGA. V was shortened by 3 bases and J by 4 bases, with 7 bases between the two germline ends. The CDR3 bases are TGTGCCAGCAGCTTGACACCTTACAATGAGCAGTTCTTC. It encodes CASSLTPYNEQFF.

This chain connects TRBV5-1 to TRBJ1-2, with D unresolved. Germline V CDR1 and CDR2: SGHRS, YFSETQ. The CDR3 is 12 amino acids. V gave up 4 bases and J gave up 4 bases, with 8 bases separating them. As DNA, the CDR3 is TGCGCCAGCAGCCAAGACTCCTATGGCTACACCTTC. It codes for CASSQDSYGYTF.

The chain recombines TRBV4-1 with TRBJ2-1; maybe TRBD2 (5 bases). This CDR3 is 13 amino acids long. Trimming removed 1 base from V and 9 bases from J, with 10 bases in between. CDR1 and CDR2 from the germline V gene are MGHRA and YSYEKL. The CDR3 spells CASSQGDGVEQFF. As DNA, the CDR3 is TGCGCCAGCAGCCAAGGTGACGGGGTTGAGCAGTTCTTC.

The rearrangement links TRBV4-1 to TRBJ2-6; D is uncertain. The V end lost 9 bases, the J end lost 0 bases, and 9 bases lay between the germline ends. The CDR3 sequence is 14 residues long. Per the germline V gene, CDR1 is MGHRA and CDR2 is YSYEKL. The CDR3 region is CASSRVSGANVLTF. The CDR3 nucleotides read TGCGCCAGTTCTCGGGTCTCTGGGGCCAACGTCCTGACTTTC.

The rearrangement uses TRBV28 and TRBJ1-1, with D maybe TRBD1 (5 bases). Germline V gene data show CDR1 as MDHEN and CDR2 as SYDVKM. Trimming took off 6 bases at V and 9 bases at J, with 17 bases between the two ends. This CDR3 comprises 13 residues. CDR3 residues: CASRPPGQSKAFF. The CDR3 DNA is TGTGCCAGCAGGCCCCCTGGACAAAGTAAAGCTTTCTTT.

The V call is TRBV2, the J call TRBJ2-2; weak D call: TRBD2 (6 bases). Germline loops: CDR1 SNHLY, CDR2 FYNNEI. The CDR3 contains 14 residues. V was trimmed by 8 bases and J by 2 bases, leaving 12 bases between them. The CDR3 sequence: CASRVAANTGELFF. CDR3 in DNA: TGTGCCAGCCGGGTAGCGGCCAACACCGGGGAGCTGTTTTTT.

This clone has just a few counts. V and J are TRBV5-1 and TRBJ1-3; a weak D match, TRBD1 (6 bases). Germline CDR1 and CDR2: SGHRS and YFSETQ. V shed 4 bases and J shed 4 bases, with 21 bases lying between them. The CDR3 spans 17 residues. CDR3 coding DNA: TGCGCCAGCAGCCCGGGCCCACAGGGTAGTAAAGGAAACACCATATATTTT. Protein product: CASSPGPQGSKGNTIYF. The entire variable domain, with the rest obtained from reference TRBV5-1 and TRBJ1-3, is as follows: KAGVTQTPRYLIKTRGQQVTLSCSPISGHRSVSWYQQTPGQGLQFLFEYFSETQRNKGNFPGRFSGRQFSNSRSEMNVSTLELGDSALYLCASSPGPQGSKGNTIYFGEGSWLTVV.

The chain is built from TRBV11-2 and TRBJ2-7; D not resolved. The V end was cut by 5 bases, the J end by 1 base, with 9 bases between. CDR3 length: 13 residues. Germline CDR1 reads SGHAT; CDR2 reads FQNNGV. This CDR3 reads CASSLAISYEQYF. CDR3 DNA sequence: TGTGCCAGCAGCCTGGCCATTTCCTACGAGCAGTACTTC.

CDR3 region: CASSLSGGTYEQYF. The CDR3 DNA sequence: TGTGCCAGCAGCTTAAGCGGGGGCACCTACGAGCAGTACTTC. The chain joins TRBV7-8 to TRBJ2-7; 8 bases fit TRBD2. Germline CDR1 SGHVS, CDR2 FQNEAQ. This CDR3 contains 14 residues. V was pared by 2 bases and J by 2 bases, with 2 bases of the junction left unmatched.